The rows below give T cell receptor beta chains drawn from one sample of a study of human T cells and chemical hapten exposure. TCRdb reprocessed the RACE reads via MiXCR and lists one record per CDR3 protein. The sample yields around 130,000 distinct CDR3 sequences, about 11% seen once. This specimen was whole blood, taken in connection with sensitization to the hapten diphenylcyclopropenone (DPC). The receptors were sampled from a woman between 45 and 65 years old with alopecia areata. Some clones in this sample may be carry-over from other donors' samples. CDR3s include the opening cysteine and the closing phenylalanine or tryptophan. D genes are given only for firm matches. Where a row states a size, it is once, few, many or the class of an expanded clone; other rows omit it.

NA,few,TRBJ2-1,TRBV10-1,CASSEIPDNEQFF,TGCGCCAGCAGTGAAATTCCGGACAATGAGCAGTTCTTC
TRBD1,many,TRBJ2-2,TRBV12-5,CASGGTGDTGELFF,TGTGCTAGTGGGGGGACAGGGGACACCGGGGAGCTGTTTTTT
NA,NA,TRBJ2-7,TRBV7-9,CASSARTEFEQYF,TGTGCCAGCAGCGCCCGGACAGAATTCGAGCAGTACTTC
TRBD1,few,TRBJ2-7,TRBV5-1,CASSWKTGGEQYF,TGCGCCAGCAGCTGGAAGACAGGGGGCGAGCAGTACTTC
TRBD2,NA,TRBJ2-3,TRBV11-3,CASSLDRDGRAWIVTDTQYF,TGTGCCAGCAGCTTAGATCGCGACGGGAGGGCCTGGATTGTCACAGATACGCAGTATTTT
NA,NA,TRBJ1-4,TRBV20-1,CSPFFPGRTNEKLFF,TGCAGTCCTTTCTTTCCGGGACGGACTAATGAAAAACTGTTTTTT
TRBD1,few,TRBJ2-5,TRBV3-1,CASGQEGGYLHPKYF,TGTGCCAGCGGCCAAGAAGGGGGCTACTTGCATCCAAAGTACTTC
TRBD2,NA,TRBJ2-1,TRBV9,CASSVTSEYNEQFF,TGTGCCAGCAGCGTCACTAGCGAATACAATGAGCAGTTCTTC
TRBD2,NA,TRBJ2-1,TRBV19,CASLGTSGTSSYNEQFF,TGTGCCAGTTTGGGGACTAGCGGGACGAGCTCCTACAATGAGCAGTTCTTC
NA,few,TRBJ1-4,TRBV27,CASSPDRDTRGGKLFF,TGTGCCAGCAGCCCCGACCGGGACACCAGGGGTGGAAAACTGTTTTTT
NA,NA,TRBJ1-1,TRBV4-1,CASMWQTANTEAFF,TGCGCCAGCATGTGGCAAACAGCGAACACTGAAGCTTTCTTT
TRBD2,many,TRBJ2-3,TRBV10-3,CAISGQAGVGRDTQYF,TGTGCCATCAGTGGTCAAGCGGGAGTAGGAAGAGATACGCAGTATTTT
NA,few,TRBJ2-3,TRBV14,CASSHAAGGTDTQYF,TGTGCCAGCAGCCATGCCGCCGGGGGCACAGATACGCAGTATTTT
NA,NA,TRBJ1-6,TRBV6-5,CASSLDTLNNSPLHF,TGTGCCAGCAGTCTCGACACATTGAATAATTCACCCCTCCACTTT
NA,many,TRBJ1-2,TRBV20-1,CSATALTANYGYTF,TGCAGTGCTACAGCGTTGACAGCTAACTATGGCTACACCTTC
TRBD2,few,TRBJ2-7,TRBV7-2,CASSLAGGGYYYEQYF,TGTGCCAGCAGCTTAGCAGGCGGGGGATACTACTACGAGCAGTACTTC
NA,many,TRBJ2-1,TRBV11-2,CASSLLFSSYNEQFF,TGTGCCAGCAGCTTACTGTTTAGCTCCTACAATGAGCAGTTCTTC
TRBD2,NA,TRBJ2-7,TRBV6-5,CASIPLLAGFSYEQYF,TGTGCCAGCATCCCTCTCCTAGCGGGGTTTTCCTACGAGCAGTACTTC
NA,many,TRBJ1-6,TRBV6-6,CASSSMDNSPLHF,TGTGCCAGCAGTTCGATGGACAATTCACCCCTCCACTTT
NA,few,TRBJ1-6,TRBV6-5,CASSYSRVSSSYNSPLHF,TGTGCCAGCAGTTACTCCAGGGTCTCGAGCTCCTATAATTCACCCCTCCACTTT
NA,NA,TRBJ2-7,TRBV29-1,CSVRTGGDYEQYF,TGCAGCGTTCGGACAGGCGGGGACTACGAGCAGTACTTC
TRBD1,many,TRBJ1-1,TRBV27,CASSSIWTGGMITEAFF,TGTGCCAGCAGTTCTATTTGGACAGGGGGCATGATCACTGAAGCTTTCTTT
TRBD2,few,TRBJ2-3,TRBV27,CASSPWTSGDPNTQYF,TGTGCCAGCAGCCCCTGGACTAGCGGGGATCCCAATACGCAGTATTTT
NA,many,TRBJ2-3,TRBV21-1,CASSKVGPSGADTQYF,TGTGCCAGCAGCAAAGTAGGGCCTAGCGGGGCAGATACGCAGTATTTT
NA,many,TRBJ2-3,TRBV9,CASSASDTQYF,TGTGCCAGCAGCGCCTCAGATACGCAGTATTTT
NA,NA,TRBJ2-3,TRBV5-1,CASSQTGPSTDTQYF,TGCGCCAGCAGCCAGACCGGACCTAGCACAGATACGCAGTATTTT
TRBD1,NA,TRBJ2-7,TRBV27,CASSRTGGLYEQYF,TGTGCCAGCAGTCGGACAGGGGGCTTGTACGAGCAGTACTTC
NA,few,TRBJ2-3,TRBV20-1,CSAKRLGQSRTDTQYF,TGCAGTGCCAAGCGATTAGGGCAGTCAAGGACAGATACGCAGTATTTT
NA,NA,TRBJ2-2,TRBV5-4,CASSLGGGGANTGELFF,TGTGCCAGCAGCTTGGGAGGGGGGGGAGCGAACACCGGGGAGCTGTTTTTT
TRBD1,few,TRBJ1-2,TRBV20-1,CSARTGGNYGYTF,TGCAGTGCTAGGACAGGGGGGAACTATGGCTACACCTTC
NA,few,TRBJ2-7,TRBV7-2,CASSLGPGRYEQYF,TGTGCCAGCAGCTTAGGTCCGGGTAGGTACGAGCAGTACTTC
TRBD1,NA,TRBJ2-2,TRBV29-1,CSVRLGSRGSGELFF,TGCAGCGTCCGATTGGGGAGCAGGGGGTCCGGGGAGCTGTTTTTT
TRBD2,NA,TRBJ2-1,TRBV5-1,CASRAGLVINEQFF,TGCGCCAGCAGGGCGGGACTAGTGATCAATGAGCAGTTCTTC
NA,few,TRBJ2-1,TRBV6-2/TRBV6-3,CASSYRLVEEQFF,TGTGCCAGCAGTTACCGACTAGTAGAGGAGCAGTTCTTC
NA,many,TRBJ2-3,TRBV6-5,CASSPGSLGYAQYF,TGTGCCAGCAGCCCGGGGTCCTTGGGATACGCGCAGTATTTT
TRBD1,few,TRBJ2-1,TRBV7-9,CASSPGTGYNEQFF,TGTGCCAGCAGTCCCGGGACAGGGTACAATGAGCAGTTCTTC
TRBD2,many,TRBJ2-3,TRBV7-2,CASSLPSGRAPVTDTQYF,TGTGCCAGCAGCTTACCTAGCGGGAGGGCCCCCGTCACAGATACGCAGTATTTT
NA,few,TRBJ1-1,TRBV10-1,CASTGKAFF,TGCGCCAGCACAGGGAAAGCTTTCTTT
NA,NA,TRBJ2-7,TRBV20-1,CSARAQLGLEQYF,TGCAGTGCTAGAGCTCAGTTAGGGCTCGAGCAGTACTTC
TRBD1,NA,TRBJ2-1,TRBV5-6,CASSYGTEYNEQFF,TGTGCCAGCAGCTATGGGACAGAGTACAATGAGCAGTTCTTC
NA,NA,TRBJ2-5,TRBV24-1,CATSDFIQATQYF,TGTGCCACCAGTGATTTCATCCAGGCGACCCAGTACTTC
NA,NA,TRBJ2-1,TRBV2,CASSVSDESEQFF,TGTGCCAGCAGTGTTAGTGACGAGTCGGAGCAGTTCTTC
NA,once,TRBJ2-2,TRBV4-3,CASSQEGLAGTGELFF,TGCGCCAGCAGCCAAGAAGGGCTAGCAGGCACCGGGGAGCTGTTTTTT
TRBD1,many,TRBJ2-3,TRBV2,CASRDRASTDTQYF,TGTGCCAGCAGGGACAGGGCTAGCACAGATACGCAGTATTTT
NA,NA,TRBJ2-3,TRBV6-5,CASSYSRGLGTDTQYF,TGTGCCAGCAGTTACTCGAGGGGCCTGGGCACAGATACGCAGTATTTT
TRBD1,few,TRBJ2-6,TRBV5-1,CASSLFGQGTSGANVLTF,TGCGCCAGCAGCTTATTCGGACAGGGGACCTCTGGGGCCAACGTCCTGACTTTC
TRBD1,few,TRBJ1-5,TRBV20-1,CSAVAGDRGQPQHF,TGCAGTGCTGTTGCTGGGGACAGGGGGCAGCCCCAGCATTTT